The next 21 T cell receptor beta chains were all read from a single sample in a study of cytomegalovirus exposure and HLA in healthy donors. Amplification used 60 Vbeta primers and 13 Jbeta primers. The protocol was immunoSEQ multiplex PCR, while the TCRdb copy is restricted to in-frame clones and leaves out a portion. The sample shows approximately 140,000 clones, under 85% of them seen only once. Sequences were obtained from PBMCs. The receptors originated from a young man in good health and CMV-seronegative.

The chain has TRBV11-2 and TRBJ2-1; 9 nucleotides line up with TRBD1. The CDR3 is 16 amino acids. Germline lookup yields CDR1 SGHAT and CDR2 FQNNGV. V was pared by 3 bases and J by 3 bases, with 6 bases of the junction left unmatched. CDR3 sequence (DNA): TGTGCCAGCAGCTTGACCCCGGGACAGGGCTACAATGAGCAGTTCTTC. Its translation is CASSLTPGQGYNEQFF.

This clone was counted a single time. The chain joins TRBV2 to TRBJ1-4, with a weak D call TRBD1 (6 bases). Trimming removed 9 bases from V and 8 bases from J, with 13 bases in between. The length of the CDR3 is 12 residues. Germline V gene data show CDR1 as SNHLY and CDR2 as FYNNEI. Here the CDR3 reads CARRDRTEKLFF. The CDR3 nucleotides read TGTGCCAGGCGAGACAGGACCGAAAAACTGTTTTTT.

The chain couples TRBV5-5 to TRBJ1-2; 9 bases agree with TRBD1. Germline loops: CDR1 SGHKS, CDR2 YYEKEE (reference sequence). CDR3 size: 15 residues. The J segment lost 7 bases and the V segment lost 4 bases, leaving 11 bases of the junction unmatched. As DNA, the CDR3 is TGTGCCAGCAGCAAGCCGGGACAGGGTTTTGCTGGCTACACCTTC. Translated, it gives CASSKPGQGFAGYTF.

The chain is built from TRBV18 and TRBJ1-1; D perhaps matches TRBD1 (5 bases). Germline values: CDR1 KGHSH, CDR2 LQKENI. Trimming shortened V by 7 bases and J by 1 base, and 13 bases separated the two germline ends. The CDR3 is made up of 14 amino acids. CDR3 region: CASYQRRGNTEAFF. The CDR3 DNA reads as TGTGCCAGCTACCAGCGAAGGGGGAACACTGAAGCTTTCTTT.

The genes are TRBV7-9 and TRBJ2-3; TRBD2 agrees at 8 bases. Trimming cost V 5 bases and J 5 bases; bases outside gene matches: 9. This CDR3 contains 15 residues. Germline lookup yields CDR1 SEHNR and CDR2 FQNEAQ (reference sequence). DNA for the CDR3: TGTGCCAGCAGCCCGCCGGGACTAGACAGAGATACGCAGTATTTT. It yields the protein CASSPPGLDRDTQYF.

The V call is TRBV27, the J call TRBJ2-7; D perhaps matches TRBD1 (5 bases). Germline V gene sequence: CDR1 MNHEY, CDR2 SMNVEV (reference sequence). The CDR3 length is 15 residues. Between the trimmed V and J ends, which lost 2 bases and 2 bases, there was a span of 13 bases. CDR3 nucleotides: TGTGCCAGCAGTTTAGCCAGGGTTGGAGCCTACGAGCAGTACTTC. Its translation is CASSLARVGAYEQYF.

The sample holds a few counts of this clone. The chain joins TRBV6-5 to TRBJ1-1; D gene uncertain. Between the trimmed V and J ends, which lost 1 base and 0 bases, there was a span of 3 bases. The V gene's germline CDR1 is MNHEY and CDR2 SVGAGI. There are 13 residues in the CDR3. The CDR3 sequence: CASSYFVNTEAFF. CDR3 nucleotides: TGTGCCAGCAGTTACTTCGTGAACACTGAAGCTTTCTTT.

CDR3 DNA sequence: TGTGCCAGCAGTTACGAGGTCGGGGAGCTGTTTTTT. It encodes CASSYEVGELFF. V and J are TRBV6-6 and TRBJ2-2, with no clear D. CDR1 is MNHNY, CDR2 SVGAGI, per germline (reference sequence). CDR3 size: 12 residues. Trimming took 2 bases from V and 7 from J, leaving 5 bases between them.

The chain recombines TRBV6-5 with TRBJ2-7, with 11 nucleotides matching TRBD1. V dropped 4 bases and J dropped 6; count of bases not matched to a gene: 2. The CDR3 covers 13 residues. Looked up from germline, CDR1 is MNHEY and CDR2 is SVGAGI. The CDR3 reads CASSSGTGGEQYF. CDR3 nucleotide sequence: TGTGCCAGCAGTTCCGGGACAGGGGGCGAGCAGTACTTC.

The DNA of the CDR3 is TGTGCCAGCAGCCGTTGGACAGGAGAAAACTACGAGCAGTACTTC. Translated: CASSRWTGENYEQYF. The rearrangement joins TRBV5-6 to TRBJ2-7; 7 positions agree with TRBD1. This CDR3 region has 15 residues. CDR1 and CDR2 (germline): SGHDT, YYEEEE. V trimming: 4 bases; J trimming: 3 bases; junction bases outside the gene matches: 10.

The chain has TRBV12-5 and TRBJ1-1; D is possibly TRBD1 (6 bases). Germline-derived CDR1 and CDR2 are LGHNT and FRNRAP. The V and J ends lost 8 bases and 1 base respectively, with 11 bases between them. There are 13 residues in the CDR3. The CDR3 DNA sequence: TGTGCTAGTCTATACAGGGCGAACACTGAAGCTTTCTTT. This sequence encodes CASLYRANTEAFF.

The genes are TRBV6-6 and TRBJ2-1; no clear D. The CDR3 covers 15 residues. Germline CDR1 MNHNY, CDR2 SVGAGI (reference sequence). Trimming shortened V by 8 bases and J by 3 bases, and 17 bases separated the two germline ends. DNA for the CDR3: TGTGCCAGCTCCCACGCCCCCGGTCTCTACAATGAGCAGTTCTTC. This encodes CASSHAPGLYNEQFF.

This clone was counted between two and nine times. The chain is built from TRBV27 and TRBJ1-2, with D perhaps matching TRBD1 (5 bases). The germline CDR1 and CDR2 sequences are MNHEY and SMNVEV (reference sequence). This CDR3 has 15 amino acids. Trimming stripped 5 bases from V and 4 bases from J, with 17 bases between. CDR3 amino acids: CASSLLGGSGYGYTF. The DNA of the CDR3 is TGTGCCAGCAGTCTTTTGGGGGGTAGCGGCTATGGCTACACCTTC.

V is TRBV6-5 and J is TRBJ2-6; D is uncertain. Trimming cost V 2 bases and J 0 bases, with 8 bases left between them. The CDR3 sequence is 16 residues long. Germline V CDR1 and CDR2: MNHEY, SVGAGI. In DNA form, the CDR3 reads TGTGCCAGCAGTTACGTGGGCAGCTCTGGGGCCAACGTCCTGACTTTC. This codes for CASSYVGSSGANVLTF.

The chain employs TRBV4-3 and TRBJ2-6, with D possibly TRBD2 on 7 matching bases. Trimming pared 2 bases from V and 2 bases from J, leaving 10 bases between. This CDR3 contains 16 residues. Germline CDR1 LGHNA, CDR2 YSLEER. The CDR3 protein is CASSQIGGPGANVLTF. CDR3 sequence (DNA): TGCGCCAGCAGCCAAATCGGGGGGCCTGGGGCCAACGTCCTGACTTTC.

V gene TRBV7-2 combines with J gene TRBJ1-2; D gene unclear. The V and J ends lost 1 base and 8 bases respectively, with 11 bases between them. Germline V gene lookup returns CDR1 SGHTA and CDR2 FQGNSA. The CDR3 runs to 13 residues. The CDR3 sequence is CASSLEEVRGYTF. Written as DNA, the CDR3 is TGTGCCAGCAGCTTAGAGGAAGTGCGGGGCTACACCTTC.

The chain is built from TRBV19 and TRBJ1-5, with TRBD1 matching 9 bases. The germline V gene encodes CDR1 LNHDA and CDR2 SQIVND (reference sequence). The CDR3 contains 13 residues. J lost 7 bases, V lost 8 bases, and 6 bases had no gene match. The CDR3 DNA reads as TGTGCCAGTGGCGGGACAGGGAACCAGCCCCAGCATTTT. This gives the protein CASGGTGNQPQHF. Full variable domain (rest looked up from reference TRBV19 and TRBJ1-5): DGGITQSPKYLFRKEGQNVTLSCEQNLNHDAMYWYRQDPGQGLRLIYYSQIVNDFQKGDIAEGYSVSREKKESFPLTVTSAQKNPTAFYLCASGGTGNQPQHFGDGTRLSIL.

The chain couples TRBV7-8 to TRBJ1-2; D is uncertain. The CDR3 is made up of 14 amino acids. V was pared by 5 bases and J by 7 bases, with 17 bases between. The germline V gene encodes CDR1 SGHVS and CDR2 FQNEAQ. The CDR3 here is CASSPSRALGGYTF. The CDR3 coding sequence is TGTGCCAGCAGCCCGTCGAGGGCGTTGGGTGGCTACACCTTC.

This clone was picked up one time. V is TRBV7-8 and J is TRBJ2-7; 9 bases map to TRBD1. J lost 2 bases, V lost 7 bases, and 3 bases had no gene match. Germline CDR1 reads SGHVS; CDR2 reads FQNEAQ. This CDR3 spans 13 amino acids. The CDR3 protein is CASTRTGAYEQYF. In DNA, the CDR3 is TGTGCCAGCACCCGGACAGGGGCCTACGAGCAGTACTTC.

The rearrangement joins TRBV19 to TRBJ1-3; a weak D match, TRBD1 (5 bases). This CDR3 is 13 amino acids long. Trimming took 2 bases from V and 7 from J, leaving 9 bases between them. Germline V lookup: CDR1 LNHDA, CDR2 SQIVND (reference sequence). CDR3 DNA: TGTGCCAGTAGTATAAAGGGGCGGAACACCATATATTTT. Translation: CASSIKGRNTIYF.

This chain uses TRBV6-5 with TRBJ2-1; 8 nucleotides line up with TRBD1. The CDR3 extends over 13 amino acids. CDR1 and CDR2 from the germline V gene are MNHEY and SVGAGI. The junction had 7 bases not matched to a gene; V was cut back by 6 bases and J by 9 bases. CDR3 DNA: TGTGCCAGCAGCCCCGACAGGGGAACTGAGCAGTTCTTC. Protein: CASSPDRGTEQFF.